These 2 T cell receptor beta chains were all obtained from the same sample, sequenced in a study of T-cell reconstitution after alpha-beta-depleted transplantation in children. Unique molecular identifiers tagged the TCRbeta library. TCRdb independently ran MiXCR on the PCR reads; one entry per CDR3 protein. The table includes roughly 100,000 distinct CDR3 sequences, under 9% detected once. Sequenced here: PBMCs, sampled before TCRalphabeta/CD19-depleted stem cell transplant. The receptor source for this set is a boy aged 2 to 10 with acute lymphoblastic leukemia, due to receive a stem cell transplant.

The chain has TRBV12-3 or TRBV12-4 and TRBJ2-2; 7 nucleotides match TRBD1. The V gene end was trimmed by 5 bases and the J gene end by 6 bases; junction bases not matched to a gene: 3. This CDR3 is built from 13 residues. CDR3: CASSPDRPGELFF. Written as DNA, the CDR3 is TGTGCCAGCAGTCCGGACAGGCCCGGGGAGCTGTTTTTT.

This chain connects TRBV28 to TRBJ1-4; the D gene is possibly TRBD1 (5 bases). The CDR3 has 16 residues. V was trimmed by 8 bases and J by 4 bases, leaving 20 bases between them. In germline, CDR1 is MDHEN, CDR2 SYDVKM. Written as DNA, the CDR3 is TGTGCCAGCCCCCCCCCGGGGCGGGGTAATAATGAAAAACTGTTTTTT. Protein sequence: CASPPPGRGNNEKLFF.